This section outlines one T cell receptor (beta chain) sequence together with its context. Membership in each cohort depended on participant-reported clinical history. These data come from a study of blood T cell repertoires in COVID-19. Profiling relied on immunoSEQ multiplex PCR, and the TCRdb table lists in-frame clones only, not all of them. The sample yields around 140,000 clones, about 86% seen once. Sequenced input: PBMCs or T cells enriched from blood (not recorded which). This TCR was sampled from a man aged 40-49 years with acute COVID-19.

Here the CDR3 reads CASTVAGDTSGELFF. The DNA for the CDR3 is TGTGCCAGCACGGTAGCGGGGGACACAAGCGGGGAGCTGTTTTTT. The chain couples TRBV6-9 to TRBJ2-2; 9 bases agree with TRBD2. The CDR3 runs 15 residues. V shed 7 bases, J shed 7 bases, and the junction held 10 bases outside the gene matches. Germline CDR1 is MNHGY and CDR2 is SVAAGI.